This T cell receptor beta chain stems from a study of cytomegalovirus exposure and HLA in healthy donors. General study points: Across HLA loci, a later analysis found differing TCR association rates, with DRB1 most and HLA-C fewest.

As to this clone: Its specificity is not known.

Whereas donors were nominally healthy upon sampling, unrecorded immune exposures were probable. 60 Vbeta and 13 Jbeta primers were used in PCR. Assay: immunoSEQ multiplex PCR; the TCRdb copy retains only in-frame clones and omits some. The data hold 150,000 to 200,000 clones, with over 65% observed a single time. The germline CDR1 and CDR2 sequences are SGHRS and YFSETQ. The CDR3 sequence is 14 residues long. The junction had 4 bases not matched to a gene; V was cut back by 5 bases and J by 1 base. The sample was PBMCs. The V gene is TRBV5-1, the J gene TRBJ1-1, with TRBD1 identical over 8 bases. The receptor was derived from a woman aged 40 to 50 in good health and CMV-seronegative. As DNA, the CDR3 is TGCGCCAGCAGGACAGGGGCCCCGAACACTGAAGCTTTCTTT. As protein: CASRTGAPNTEAFF.